Listed below are T cell receptor beta chains from one sample, sequenced in a study of cytomegalovirus exposure and HLA in healthy donors. The protocol was immunoSEQ multiplex PCR, while the TCRdb copy is restricted to in-frame clones and leaves out a portion. The data contain 110,000 to 150,000 clones, about three quarters of them seen just once; the ten biggest clones take up around 1.7%. Material: PBMCs. Receptors originate from a woman in her 30s in good health and CMV-seronegative. The CDR3 runs from the conserved cysteine through the conserved F or W. D genes are given only for firm matches. Rows may omit the clone size; those that give it use once, few, many or a size class.

v_gene: TRBV19; abundance: NA; len: 15; d_gene: TRBD1; j_gene: TRBJ1-3; CDR3nt: TGTGCCAGTAGTAAAGGGGGCGCGGATGGAAACACCATATATTTT; CDR3aa: CASSKGGADGNTIYF
v_gene: TRBV2; abundance: once; len: 12; d_gene: NA; j_gene: TRBJ1-1; CDR3nt: TGTGCCAGCATGCGGGGGAGCACTGAAGCTTTCTTT; CDR3aa: CASMRGSTEAFF
v_gene: TRBV5-1; abundance: NA; len: 15; d_gene: NA; j_gene: TRBJ2-7; CDR3nt: TGCGCCAGCAGCCCCAGGGCTACGAGCTCCTACGAGCAGTACTTC; CDR3aa: CASSPRATSSYEQYF
v_gene: TRBV6-1; abundance: NA; len: 17; d_gene: NA; j_gene: TRBJ1-2; CDR3nt: TGTGCCAGCAGTGAAAGAAGTTCGATGAGGTTAGGGGATGGCTACACCTTC; CDR3aa: CASSERSSMRLGDGYTF
v_gene: TRBV6-1; abundance: few; len: 17; d_gene: TRBD1; j_gene: TRBJ2-7; CDR3nt: TGTGCCAGCAGTGACCCCGGACAGGGGGCCCGTCCCTACGAGCAGTACTTC; CDR3aa: CASSDPGQGARPYEQYF
v_gene: TRBV5-4; abundance: NA; len: 15; d_gene: TRBD1; j_gene: TRBJ2-7; CDR3nt: TGTGCCAGCAGCTTGCCCCAAGACAGGGGAAACGAGCAGTACTTC; CDR3aa: CASSLPQDRGNEQYF
v_gene: TRBV7-8; abundance: NA; len: 16; d_gene: TRBD2; j_gene: TRBJ2-3; CDR3nt: TGTGCCAGCAGCTTAGGGATTAGCGGGGGGGAGGATACGCAGTATTTT; CDR3aa: CASSLGISGGEDTQYF
v_gene: TRBV5-6; abundance: few; len: 15; d_gene: NA; j_gene: TRBJ2-7; CDR3nt: TGTGCCAGCAGCAGATGGACAGCCAGCTCCTACGAGCAGTACTTC; CDR3aa: CASSRWTASSYEQYF
v_gene: TRBV9; abundance: NA; len: 15; d_gene: TRBD2; j_gene: TRBJ2-1; CDR3nt: TGTGCCAGCAGCGTCGGGAGCGGGGGGTACAATGAGCAGTTCTTC; CDR3aa: CASSVGSGGYNEQFF
v_gene: TRBV6-1; abundance: NA; len: 15; d_gene: TRBD2; j_gene: TRBJ2-3; CDR3nt: TGTGCCAGCAGTCCTCTCGCGGGGGGCACAGATACGCAGTATTTT; CDR3aa: CASSPLAGGTDTQYF
v_gene: TRBV5-8; abundance: few; len: 14; d_gene: TRBD1; j_gene: TRBJ2-7; CDR3nt: TGTGCCAGCAGCCCATTGGACAGGGGTAACGAGCAGTACTTC; CDR3aa: CASSPLDRGNEQYF
v_gene: TRBV7-8; abundance: once; len: 13; d_gene: TRBD1; j_gene: TRBJ1-5; CDR3nt: TGTGCTACCGGGACAGGCCTCAATCAGCCCCAGCATTTT; CDR3aa: CATGTGLNQPQHF
v_gene: TRBV19; abundance: NA; len: 13; d_gene: NA; j_gene: TRBJ1-2; CDR3nt: TGTGCCAGTAAGGACATTTCTAACTATGGCTACACCTTC; CDR3aa: CASKDISNYGYTF
v_gene: TRBV5-1; abundance: once; len: 16; d_gene: TRBD2; j_gene: TRBJ2-1; CDR3nt: TGCGCCAGCAGCCTCGGGGCTAGCGGGGGATTCAATGAGCAGTTCTTC; CDR3aa: CASSLGASGGFNEQFF
v_gene: TRBV7-2; abundance: NA; len: 15; d_gene: TRBD1; j_gene: TRBJ1-1; CDR3nt: TGTGCCAGCAGCACCGGGACAGGGCTGAACACTGAAGCTTTCTTT; CDR3aa: CASSTGTGLNTEAFF
v_gene: TRBV4-1; abundance: NA; len: 15; d_gene: NA; j_gene: TRBJ1-1; CDR3nt: TGCGCCAGCAGCCAAGAAGGGACAACAAACACTGAAGCTTTCTTT; CDR3aa: CASSQEGTTNTEAFF
v_gene: TRBV27; abundance: NA; len: 16; d_gene: TRBD2; j_gene: TRBJ2-7; CDR3nt: TGTGCCAGCAGTTTAGGGGTGGTAGCGGGGAGCTACGAGCAGTACTTC; CDR3aa: CASSLGVVAGSYEQYF
v_gene: TRBV27; abundance: NA; len: 18; d_gene: TRBD2; j_gene: TRBJ2-1; CDR3nt: TGTGCCAGCAGTTTCAGGACTAGCGGGGGGGCGCGGGCGAATGAGCAGTTCTTC; CDR3aa: CASSFRTSGGARANEQFF